The 25 T cell receptor beta chains presented below share a single source sample, sequenced in a study of blood T cell repertoires in COVID-19. Profiling relied on immunoSEQ multiplex PCR, and the TCRdb table lists in-frame clones only, not all of them. Found here are 150,000 to 200,000 clones, roughly 84% of them singletons; the top ten hold about an eighth. Input material: PBMCs or T cells enriched from blood (not recorded which). These receptor sequences come from a woman aged 60 to 75 who had recovered from COVID-19.

This chain links TRBV4-1 with TRBJ2-1; D uncertain. Germline V lookup: CDR1 MGHRA, CDR2 YSYEKL. The CDR3 length is 15 residues. The ends were cut back, 0 bases at V and 2 bases at J, with 8 bases in the middle. CDR3 in amino acids: CASSQESRTYNEQFF. CDR3 DNA: TGCGCCAGCAGCCAAGAGTCCAGAACCTACAATGAGCAGTTCTTC.

The rearrangement joins TRBV27 to TRBJ2-7; 7 nucleotides agree with TRBD1. CDR1 is MNHEY, CDR2 SMNVEV, per germline (reference sequence). The CDR3 extends over 13 amino acids. J was trimmed by 0 bases and V by 7 bases; bases with no gene match: 3. CDR3 region: CASTRTGSYEQYF. CDR3 bases: TGTGCCAGCACACGGACAGGCTCCTACGAGCAGTACTTC.

The chain joins TRBV12-3 or TRBV12-4 to TRBJ1-1; weak D call: TRBD1 (6 bases). Trimming removed 5 bases from V and 6 bases from J, with 10 bases in between. CDR3 length: 12 amino acids. This CDR3 reads CASSKQGSEAFF. As DNA, the CDR3 is TGTGCCAGCAGTAAACAGGGTTCTGAAGCTTTCTTT.

In the case of this clone: Different DNA sequences within this sample yield the same CDR3. V usage is TRBV28 and J usage is TRBJ1-4, with D unresolved. Germline CDR1 and CDR2: MDHEN and SYDVKM. The length of the CDR3 is 12 residues. Trimming removed 5 bases at V and 6 bases at J, with 7 bases between. The CDR3 nucleotides read TGTGCCAGCAGTCCGCCGGATGAAAAACTGTTTTTT. The encoded protein is CASSPPDEKLFF.

CDR3: CASSPRDRGRAFF. CDR3 sequence (DNA): TGTGCCAGCTCACCAAGGGACAGGGGGCGTGCTTTCTTT. The chain combines TRBV18 with TRBJ1-1; 12 positions match TRBD1. CDR1 is KGHSH and CDR2 is LQKENI in the germline V gene. The CDR3 loop spans 13 amino acids. V lost 2 bases, J lost 11 bases, and 3 bases stayed unmatched.

CDR3 loop: CASSPYGGTDEQYF. In DNA form, the CDR3 reads TGTGCCAGCAGTCCTTACGGCGGGACAGACGAGCAGTACTTC. V and J are TRBV7-3 and TRBJ2-7, with D possibly being TRBD1 (7 bases). Germline assignment: CDR1 SGHTA and CDR2 FQGTGA. Trimming took off 6 bases at V and 5 bases at J, with 17 bases between the two ends. The CDR3 spans 14 residues.

This chain uses TRBV7-9 with TRBJ1-1; D call uncertain. V lost 1 base and J lost 7, with 7 bases in between. Germline V gene lookup returns CDR1 SEHNR and CDR2 FQNEAQ (reference sequence). The CDR3 is 12 residues long. CDR3 sequence: CASSLESREAFF. The CDR3 DNA is TGTGCCAGCAGCTTAGAGTCGCGTGAAGCTTTCTTT.

V gene TRBV4-1 combines with J gene TRBJ1-4, with 7 bases lining up with TRBD1. V was clipped by 2 bases and J by 8 bases; unmatched bases: 8. Germline V gene data show CDR1 as MGHRA and CDR2 as YSYEKL. The CDR3 is made up of 15 amino acids. For the CDR3, the DNA is TGCGCCAGCAGCCAATTAACAGGGGTCGGCGAAAAACTGTTTTTT. The encoded protein is CASSQLTGVGEKLFF.

Written as DNA, the CDR3 is TGTGCCAGCAGCGGTGACAGCTTCTACGAGCAGTACTTC. As protein: CASSGDSFYEQYF. The rearrangement uses TRBV9 and TRBJ2-7, with D possibly TRBD1 on 5 matching bases. This CDR3 spans 13 amino acids. The V gene lost 3 bases and the J gene lost 3 bases, with 10 bases spanning the gap. CDR1 SGDLS and CDR2 YYNGEE come from the germline V gene.

The rearrangement joins TRBV9 to TRBJ2-2, with a weak D call TRBD1 (5 bases). The germline V gene encodes CDR1 SGDLS and CDR2 YYNGEE. The CDR3 is made up of 15 amino acids. Trimming removed 2 bases from V and 6 bases from J, with 14 bases in between. The CDR3 nucleotides are TGTGCCAGCAGCGTGGAACAGGTTTCTCCCGGGGAGCTGTTTTTT. Its protein product is CASSVEQVSPGELFF.

The rearrangement links TRBV5-1 to TRBJ1-1; tentatively, D is TRBD1 (6 bases). The CDR3 loop spans 16 amino acids. The V end lost 0 bases, the J end lost 1 base, and 13 bases lay between the germline ends. CDR1 is SGHRS and CDR2 is YFSETQ in the germline V gene. The CDR3 here is CASSLGQGSRNTEAFF. CDR3 in DNA: TGCGCCAGCAGCTTGGGTCAGGGGAGTAGGAACACTGAAGCTTTCTTT.

The genes are TRBV4-2 and TRBJ2-3; TRBD2 agrees at 13 bases. The CDR3 has 18 residues. The V and J ends lost 4 bases and 1 base, in that order; junction bases with no gene match: 8. Germline V gives CDR1 LGHNA, CDR2 YNFKEQ. The CDR3 protein is CASSRTSGRGFGTDTQYF. DNA of the CDR3: TGTGCCAGCAGCCGTACTAGCGGGAGGGGCTTCGGCACAGATACGCAGTATTTT.

This clone was found a few times. The J gene is TRBJ2-6, the V gene TRBV21-1; no DNA check was done on the table's D call, TRBD1. TRBV21-1 is a pseudogene segment. This CDR3 comprises 22 residues. The CDR3 is CASSLKWASRRDTGSGANVLTF. The CDR3 nucleotides read TGTGCCAGCAGCTTGAAATGGGCTTCAAGACGGGACACGGGCTCTGGGGCCAACGTCCTGACTTTC.

V gene TRBV2 combines with J gene TRBJ1-1, with D unclear. The CDR3 is made up of 12 amino acids. V lost 4 bases to trimming and J lost 4 bases, with 7 bases between them. The germline gives CDR1 SNHLY, CDR2 FYNNEI. The CDR3 DNA reads as TGTGCCAGCAGTGGTTCTCGCACTGAAGCTTTCTTT. It specifies CASSGSRTEAFF.

This chain connects TRBV28 to TRBJ1-2; a possible D gene is TRBD1 (6 bases). The V end was cut by 6 bases, the J end by 4 bases, with 15 bases between. Germline loops: CDR1 MDHEN, CDR2 SYDVKM. The CDR3 spans 14 residues. The CDR3 sequence: CASSPQGSGYGYTF. CDR3 DNA sequence: TGTGCCAGCAGCCCGCAGGGGTCGGGCTATGGCTACACCTTC.

The chain has TRBV19 and TRBJ1-3; D might be TRBD1 (6 bases). This CDR3 is built from 14 residues. V was shortened by 5 bases and J by 0 bases, with 8 bases between the two germline ends. CDR1 is LNHDA, CDR2 SQIVND, per germline (reference sequence). The CDR3 sequence is CASSPGVSGNTIYF. DNA for the CDR3: TGTGCCAGTAGTCCAGGGGTCTCTGGAAACACCATATATTTT.

This clone occurred a few times. The genes are TRBV4-2 and TRBJ2-3; D is unclear. CDR1 is LGHNA, CDR2 YNFKEQ, per germline. Trimming left V 0 bases short and J 4 bases short, with 11 bases between. The CDR3 has 15 residues. The CDR3, as DNA: TGTGCCAGCAGCCAAGATTCTCGAGTCTCAGATACGCAGTATTTT. Protein sequence: CASSQDSRVSDTQYF.

This clone was found once. This rearrangement joins TRBV3-1 (or the pseudogene TRBV3-2) to TRBJ1-6; TRBD1 might be the D (6 bases). V was clipped by 1 base and J by 9 bases, with 16 bases between them. CDR1 is LGHDT, CDR2 YNNKEL, per germline (reference sequence). This CDR3 region has 16 residues. The DNA for the CDR3 is TGTGCCAGCAGCCAAGGGGTGGGGAGCAGGGGTTCACCCCTCCACTTT. Its protein is CASSQGVGSRGSPLHF.

The gene calls are TRBV19 and TRBJ1-2; the match to TRBD1 covers 7 bases. The CDR3 sequence is 13 residues long. The ends lost 7 bases at V and 7 bases at J; junction bases unmatched: 9. Per germline, CDR1 LNHDA and CDR2 SQIVND (reference sequence). DNA of the CDR3: TGTGCCAGTACCCCCAGGTCAGGGGGTGGCTACACCTTC. It translates to CASTPRSGGGYTF.

The DNA of the CDR3 is TGTGCCAGCAGCCGGGGGGGGGAGCATGAAAAACTGTTTTTT. It specifies CASSRGGEHEKLFF. The J gene is TRBJ1-4, the V gene TRBV28; D possibly corresponds to TRBD1 (5 bases). The CDR3 sequence is 14 residues long. Germline V lookup: CDR1 MDHEN, CDR2 SYDVKM. Trimming shortened V by 6 bases and J by 6 bases, and 14 bases separated the two germline ends.

This clone has just a few counts. The chain employs TRBV28 and TRBJ2-7, with 10 bases aligning to TRBD1. This CDR3 has 18 amino acids. Trimming cost V 4 bases and J 4 bases; bases outside gene matches: 16. In germline, CDR1 is MDHEN, CDR2 SYDVKM. The CDR3 DNA is TGTGCCAGCAGTTCGACCCTCGGGACAGGGGATAACCCATACGAGCAGTACTTC. Its protein product is CASSSTLGTGDNPYEQYF.

The CDR3: CASSPGIGQGRAEQYF. In DNA form, the CDR3 reads TGTGCCAGCAGCCCCGGGATCGGACAGGGTAGGGCCGAGCAGTACTTC. This chain joins TRBV9 and TRBJ2-7, with 8 bases matching TRBD1. CDR1 and CDR2 (germline): SGDLS, YYNGEE. The J segment lost 6 bases and the V segment lost 4 bases, leaving 15 bases of the junction unmatched. The CDR3 loop spans 16 amino acids.

The chain uses TRBV2 and TRBJ1-5; no clear D gene. The CDR3 is made up of 16 amino acids. The germline V and J ends were trimmed by 0 bases and 4 bases, with 13 bases remaining between them. Germline V lookup: CDR1 SNHLY, CDR2 FYNNEI. The CDR3 loop reads CASSEALPVFNQPQHF. The CDR3 coding sequence is TGTGCCAGCAGTGAAGCGCTTCCAGTCTTTAATCAGCCCCAGCATTTT. The entire variable domain, with the rest obtained from reference TRBV2 and TRBJ1-5, is as follows: EPEVTQTPSHQVTQMGQEVILRCVPISNHLYFYWYRQILGQKVEFLVSFYNNEISEKSEIFDDQFSVERPDGSNFTLKIRSTKLEDSAMYFCASSEALPVFNQPQHFGDGTRLSIL.

The chain couples TRBV5-1 to TRBJ2-1; D call uncertain. The CDR3 has 13 residues. V was shortened by 0 bases and J by 8 bases, with 9 bases between the two germline ends. Germline values: CDR1 SGHRS, CDR2 YFSETQ. The CDR3 DNA reads as TGCGCCAGCAGCTTGGTTGTTGCAGATGAGCAGTTCTTC. Amino acid sequence: CASSLVVADEQFF.

The CDR3 here is CASSILPGGILGNQPQHF. CDR3 sequence (DNA): TGTGCCAGTAGTATCCTCCCGGGGGGGATTCTGGGCAATCAGCCCCAGCATTTT. The V gene is TRBV19, the J gene TRBJ1-5, with TRBD1 as a possible D gene (5 bases). The CDR3 totals 18 residues. V lost 3 bases and J 2 bases, leaving 20 bases between the germline ends. Looked up from germline, CDR1 is LNHDA and CDR2 is SQIVND (reference sequence).